The 19 T cell receptor beta chains below come from one sample, sequenced in a study of glioma-infiltrating T cells. Amplification of TCR alpha and beta CDR3 regions from RNA used iRepertoire nested multiplex PCR. MiXCR, run by TCRdb on the multiplex PCR reads, gives a single entry per CDR3 protein. Of around 390,000 distinct CDR3 sequences listed, 41% are singletons. The material sequenced was glioma tissue, nonneoplastic brain tissue, or PBMCs (not recorded which). Receptors were obtained from a human donor with low-grade glioma or glioblastoma, undergoing nonglioma brain surgery, or in good health (not recorded which).

The V and J genes are TRBV29-1 and TRBJ1-2, with TRBD1 identical over 8 bases. The V gene end was trimmed by 4 bases and the J gene end by 4 bases; junction bases not matched to a gene: 8. Germline V gene sequence: CDR1 SQVTM, CDR2 ANQGSEA. The CDR3 loop spans 14 amino acids. Here the CDR3 reads CSVGGRGRIYGYTF. The CDR3, as DNA: TGCAGCGTTGGAGGCAGGGGGCGGATCTATGGCTACACCTTC.

This chain uses TRBV15 with TRBJ2-7; TRBD2 agrees at 8 bases. V shed 8 bases, J shed 5 bases, and the junction held 11 bases outside the gene matches. Germline V gives CDR1 LNHNV, CDR2 YYDKDF (reference sequence). The length of the CDR3 is 14 residues. The CDR3 sequence is CATSGERETHEQYF. The CDR3 DNA sequence: TGTGCCACCTCGGGGGAGCGGGAGACCCACGAGCAGTACTTC.

V usage is TRBV10-3 and J usage is TRBJ1-1, with no clear D. CDR1 and CDR2 (germline): ENHRY, SYGVKD. V gave up 0 bases and J gave up 8 bases, with 4 bases separating them. This CDR3 comprises 11 residues. The CDR3 is CAISESAEAFF. In nucleotides, the CDR3 is TGTGCCATCAGTGAGTCGGCAGAAGCTTTCTTT.

The V gene is TRBV6-5, the J gene TRBJ1-5; D ambiguous. The CDR3 sequence is 14 residues long. Germline V gene sequence: CDR1 MNHEY, CDR2 SVGAGI. V was pared by 4 bases and J by 5 bases, with 12 bases between. The CDR3 spells CASSFNGVDQPQHF. As DNA, the CDR3 is TGTGCCAGCAGTTTTAACGGGGTCGATCAGCCCCAGCATTTT.

This clonotype turned up a few times. This rearrangement joins TRBV20-1 to TRBJ2-7; TRBD1 is a possible D gene (6 bases). Trimming took 5 bases from V and 2 from J, leaving 13 bases between them. Germline V gene lookup returns CDR1 DFQATT and CDR2 SNEGSKA (reference sequence). The CDR3 spans 13 residues. The CDR3 DNA sequence: TGCAGTGCTGAGACAGGCTTGACCTACGAGCAGTACTTC. It translates to CSAETGLTYEQYF.

The chain has TRBV4-1 and TRBJ1-4; maybe TRBD1 (5 bases). Germline V gene sequence: CDR1 MGHRA, CDR2 YSYEKL. The CDR3 consists of 15 residues. V was cut by 1 base and J by 5 bases, with 11 bases left in between. The CDR3 nucleotides read TGCGCCAGCAGCCAAGCCGGGACGGGGAATGAAAAACTGTTTTTT. Translated, it gives CASSQAGTGNEKLFF.

Regarding this clonotype: It may be a read error: a sequence one base away is much more abundant. The chain employs TRBV20-1 and TRBJ1-2; D unclear. Germline V gene sequence: CDR1 DFQATT, CDR2 SNEGSKA (reference sequence). The ends were cut back, 4 bases at V and 8 bases at J, with 14 bases in the middle. The CDR3 has 12 amino acids. CDR3 nucleotide sequence: TGCAGTGCTACTTTGCGCCCGTGGGGCTACACCTTC. Translated, it gives CSATLRPWGYTF.

The V gene is TRBV3-1, the J gene TRBJ1-5; 9 nucleotides match TRBD1. Germline loops: CDR1 LGHDT, CDR2 YNNKEL (reference sequence). The J segment lost 10 bases and the V segment lost 4 bases, leaving 5 bases of the junction unmatched. CDR3 length equals 13 residues. The CDR3 DNA is TGTGCCAGCAGCCGACAGGGGGGTAGACCCCAGCATTTT. Protein sequence: CASSRQGGRPQHF. Complete variable domain (other parts from reference TRBV3-1 and TRBJ1-5): DTAVSQTPKYLVTQMGNDKSIKCEQNLGHDTMYWYKQDSKKFLKIMFSYNNKELIINETVPNRFSPKSPDKAHLNLHINSLELGDSAVYFCASSRQGGRPQHFGDGTRLSIL.

In this sample, this clonotype turned up a few times. The chain joins TRBV7-2 to TRBJ1-1; 8 nucleotides agree with TRBD1. Per the germline V gene, CDR1 is SGHTA and CDR2 is FQGNSA. The length of the CDR3 is 14 residues. J lost 4 bases, V lost 5 bases, and 6 bases had no gene match. CDR3: CASSPQGDGTEAFF. The CDR3 nucleotides read TGTGCCAGCAGCCCACAGGGGGATGGCACTGAAGCTTTCTTT.

Comments on this clonotype: The junction and the germline gene differ at one end; a read error may be behind it. CDR3 DNA sequence: TGTGCCATCCCGAGGGGCCACGAGCAGAACTTC. Encoded protein: CAIPRGHEQNF. This chain connects TRBV7-9 to TRBJ2-7; possibly TRBD1 or TRBD2 for D (5 bases each). The CDR3 extends over 11 amino acids. Germline CDR1 reads SEHNR; CDR2 reads FQNEAQ (reference sequence).

Worth noting for this clonotype: A read error may be the cause here, since a much bigger clone is one base away. The rearrangement joins TRBV2 to TRBJ1-1; TRBD1 is a possible D gene (5 bases). Trimming cost V 1 base and J 1 base, with 13 bases left between them. Germline-derived CDR1 and CDR2 are SNHLY and FYNNEI. The CDR3 length is 16 residues. In DNA, the CDR3 is TGTGCCAGCAGTGAAGAGGCAGGGTACGAGAACACTGAAGCTTTCTTT. Translation: CASSEEAGYENTEAFF.

Remarks on this clonotype: It may be a read error: a sequence one base away is much more abundant. This chain connects TRBV28 to TRBJ2-1, with TRBD2 identical over 10 bases. V trimming: 4 bases; J trimming: 9 bases; junction bases outside the gene matches: 12. The germline V gene encodes CDR1 MDHEN and CDR2 SYDVKM. The CDR3 has 16 residues. CDR3: CASSYRPAGGVSEQFF. In DNA, the CDR3 is TGTGCCAGCAGTTATCGCCCAGCGGGAGGGGTCAGTGAGCAGTTCTTC.

There are many counts of this clonotype. This rearrangement joins TRBV6-2 or TRBV6-3 to TRBJ2-3; no definite D call. With 4 bases removed from V and 5 bases from J, the gap between germline ends came to 7 bases. The CDR3 runs to 12 residues. CDR1 and CDR2 from the germline V gene are MNHEY and SVGEGT. This chain's CDR3 is CASSSLRDTQYF. The CDR3 DNA is TGTGCCAGCAGTTCCCTCCGAGATACGCAGTATTTT.

This clonotype was counted between two and nine times. The chain is built from TRBV3-1 and TRBJ2-2; perhaps TRBD2 as D (7 bases). Between the trimmed V and J ends, which lost 2 bases and 5 bases, there was a span of 24 bases. From germline, CDR1 is LGHDT and CDR2 YNNKEL (reference sequence). CDR3 length: 19 residues. The CDR3 DNA follows: TGTGCCAGCAGCCAACACGGCGGGGGCGCACGGACTAGGACCGGGGAGCTGTTTTTT. Its protein is CASSQHGGGARTRTGELFF. The full variable domain, in which reference TRBV3-1 and TRBJ2-2 provide the parts outside the CDR3, is DTAVSQTPKYLVTQMGNDKSIKCEQNLGHDTMYWYKQDSKKFLKIMFSYNNKELIINETVPNRFSPKSPDKAHLNLHINSLELGDSAVYFCASSQHGGGARTRTGELFFGEGSRLTVL.

The rearrangement uses TRBV5-4 and TRBJ2-5; D call uncertain. The length of the CDR3 is 14 residues. The germline V gene encodes CDR1 SGHNT and CDR2 YYREEE (reference sequence). The V and J ends lost 1 base and 2 bases respectively, with 9 bases between them. The DNA of the CDR3 is TGTGCCAGCAGCTTGCCCTCGCTACAAGAGACCCAGTACTTC. Amino acids: CASSLPSLQETQYF.

The chain is built from TRBV10-3 and TRBJ2-1, with D tentatively TRBD2 (5 bases). Trimming cost V 0 bases and J 0 bases, with 12 bases left between them. Germline V gives CDR1 ENHRY, CDR2 SYGVKD. The CDR3 is made up of 17 amino acids. CDR3 residues: CAISESGSGTSYNEQFF. CDR3 nucleotide sequence: TGTGCCATCAGTGAGTCAGGGAGCGGTACCTCCTACAATGAGCAGTTCTTC.

The V gene is TRBV19, the J gene TRBJ2-2, with D tentatively TRBD1 or TRBD2 (5 bases each). V was trimmed by 5 bases and J by 2 bases, leaving 12 bases between them. Germline CDR1 is LNHDA and CDR2 is SQIVND (reference sequence). CDR3 length equals 15 residues. CDR3 amino acids: CASSRVGDNTGELFF. The CDR3 region has the DNA TGTGCCAGTAGTCGGGTGGGGGACAACACCGGGGAGCTGTTTTTT. The variable domain in full, with the rest retrieved from reference TRBV19 and TRBJ2-2, is DGGITQSPKYLFRKEGQNVTLSCEQNLNHDAMYWYRQDPGQGLRLIYYSQIVNDFQKGDIAEGYSVSREKKESFPLTVTSAQKNPTAFYLCASSRVGDNTGELFFGEGSRLTVL.

V usage is TRBV7-8 and J usage is TRBJ2-7, with TRBD1 identical over 9 bases. The V gene end was trimmed by 4 bases and the J gene end by 3 bases; junction bases not matched to a gene: 4. The CDR3 spans 14 residues. The germline V gene has CDR1 SGHVS and CDR2 FQNEAQ. This CDR3 reads CASSSTGGYYEQYF. The CDR3 DNA sequence: TGTGCCAGCAGCTCGACAGGGGGTTACTACGAGCAGTACTTC.

This clonotype was recorded a few times. CDR3 DNA: TGTGCCAGCAGTCTCAACGCAGGGAACCCCTACGAGCAGTACTTC. Translating gives CASSLNAGNPYEQYF. This chain connects TRBV27 to TRBJ2-7; D is perhaps TRBD1 (5 bases). The CDR3 loop spans 15 amino acids. The V gene's germline CDR1 is MNHEY and CDR2 SMNVEV (reference sequence). Trimming took 5 bases from V and 2 from J, leaving 16 bases between them.